This T cell receptor (beta chain) is from a study of CD8+CD57+ T cells in acquired aplastic anemia. Patients picked for sequencing had shown CD8+CD57+ cell expansion detected by flow cytometry. Genomic DNA served as template for TCR beta VDJ and CDR3 profiling. TCRdb ran MiXCR on the reads and lists one entry per CDR3 protein. This sample has hundreds of thousands of distinct CDR3 sequences; around 30% occur once, and the top ten carry 0.8% to 0.85%. The sample taken for sequencing was sorted CD4+, CD8+, or CD8+CD57+ T cells (not recorded which) from PBMCs. This receptor was obtained from a human donor with aplastic anemia.

CDR3 region: CASSSTHGGMNTEAFF. In nucleotides, the CDR3 is TGTGCCAGCAGCTCCACTCACGGGGGCATGAACACTGAAGCTTTCTTT. The J gene is TRBJ1-1, the V gene TRBV11-1; D perhaps matches TRBD1 (6 bases). Trimming removed 4 bases from V and 0 bases from J, with 15 bases in between. CDR1 is SGHAT, CDR2 FQDESV, per germline (reference sequence). This CDR3 region has 16 residues.